These T cell receptor beta chains were read from a single sample in a study of T cells in Graves' hyperthyroidism and ophthalmopathy. Using its own MiXCR run on the multiplex PCR reads, TCRdb lists one record per CDR3 protein. This table has 95,000 to 110,000 distinct CDR3 sequences, roughly 44% appearing once. Sequencing used blood. The receptors originated from a man aged 40-55 years with Graves' hyperthyroidism. The CDR3 runs from the conserved cysteine through the conserved F or W. D genes are given only for firm matches. The size field is filled for only some rows; it gives once, few, many or a size class.

>TRBJ2-1|once|TRBV5-5|TRBD2
CASGIRLAGGNEQLF
TGTGCCAGCGGCATCCGACTAGCGGGGGGCAATGAGCAGCTCTTC
>TRBJ2-3|-|TRBV4-1|TRBD2
CASSQARGGSTDTQYF
TGCGCCAGCAGCCAAGCGCGCGGGGGAAGTACAGATACGCAGTATTTT
>TRBJ1-2|once|TRBV7-2|TRBD1
CASSLAGTGNYGYTF
TGTGCCAGCAGTCTAGCGGGGACAGGGAACTATGGCTACACCTTC
>TRBJ1-5|many|TRBV6-1|-
CASSERGSDYSNQPQHF
TGTGCCAGCAGTGAAAGGGGGTCGGATTATAGCAATCAGCCCCAGCATTTT
>TRBJ2-7|many|TRBV28|-
CASSTPPGSSYEQYF
TGTGCCAGCAGTACCCCCCCAGGGTCCTCCTACGAGCAGTACTTC
>TRBJ1-5|many|TRBV4-1|-
CASSHPGRNQPQHF
TGCGCCAGCAGCCACCCGGGACGCAATCAGCCCCAGCATTTT
>TRBJ1-5|-|TRBV3-1|-
CASSLGDGNQPQHF
TGTGCCAGCAGCCTCGGGGATGGCAATCAGCCCCAGCATTTT
>TRBJ1-1|-|TRBV5-1|-
CASSLVLAGPEAFF
TGCGCCAGCAGCTTGGTACTAGCGGGACCTGAAGCTTTCTTT
>TRBJ1-6|-|TRBV20-1|-
CSARSNLGLSSYNSPLHF
TGCAGTGCTAGATCCAACCTAGGGTTGAGCTCCTATAATTCACCCCTCCACTTT
>TRBJ2-3|many|TRBV20-1|-
CSAREPQRSTDTQYF
TGCAGTGCTAGAGAACCCCAGCGGAGCACAGATACGCAGTATTTT
>TRBJ1-1|many|TRBV29-1|TRBD1
CSVAKRDSLNTEAFF
TGCAGCGTTGCGAAGCGGGACAGCCTGAACACTGAAGCTTTCTTT
>TRBJ2-7|many|TRBV2|TRBD1
CASSPGTGLGSYEQYF
TGTGCCAGCAGTCCCGGGACAGGTTTGGGCTCCTACGAGCAGTACTTC
>TRBJ2-1|few|TRBV30|-
CAWSIVGEQFF
TGTGCCTGGAGTATCGTGGGTGAGCAGTTCTTC
>TRBJ1-3|-|TRBV10-3|TRBD1
CATGQGEGNTIYF
TGTGCCACCGGGCAGGGGGAAGGAAACACCATATATTTT
>TRBJ1-1|-|TRBV28|TRBD1
CASSSGSAGQGMNTEAFF
TGTGCCAGCAGTTCAGGATCCGCAGGACAGGGGATGAACACTGAAGCTTTCTTT
>TRBJ1-1|few|TRBV2|-
CANKGHTEAFF
TGTGCCAACAAGGGGCACACCGAAGCTTTCTTT
>TRBJ1-2|-|TRBV7-2|-
CASSLVRDYGYTF
TGTGCCAGCAGCTTAGTCCGGGACTATGGCTACACCTTC
>TRBJ2-5|many|TRBV20-1|-
CSAEGTYQETQYF
TGCAGTGCAGAGGGCACATATCAAGAGACCCAGTACTTC
>TRBJ1-6|few|TRBV30|-
CAWSVSWVGIGGSPLHF
TGTGCCTGGAGTGTAAGCTGGGTTGGGATAGGGGGTTCACCCCTCCACTTT
>TRBJ2-1|many|TRBV11-3|-
CASSRTHNEQFF
TGTGCCAGCAGTCGAACTCACAATGAGCAGTTCTTC
>TRBJ1-2|-|TRBV7-6|-
CASSLAGGPAGGYTF
TGTGCCAGCAGCTTAGCGGGCGGCCCGGCGGGAGGCTACACCTTC
>TRBJ1-2|-|TRBV29-1|-
CSVVTGQGNYGYTF
TGCAGCGTCGTAACAGGGCAGGGGAACTATGGCTACACCTTC
>TRBJ2-7|many|TRBV19|TRBD2
CASSFRTSGSPYEQYF
TGTGCCAGTAGTTTCCGGACTAGCGGGAGCCCCTACGAGCAGTACTTC
>TRBJ1-2|many|TRBV3-1|-
CASSHLRYGYTF
TGTGCCAGCAGCCATTTACGGTATGGCTACACCTTC
>TRBJ1-1|-|TRBV7-8|-
CASSHLGTSGTTAFF
TGTGCCAGCAGCCACCTCGGGACTAGCGGGACTACAGCTTTCTTT
>TRBJ2-3|once|TRBV12-3/TRBV12-4|TRBD2
CASSWTSGEADTQYF
TGTGCCAGCAGCTGGACTAGCGGGGAGGCCGATACGCAGTATTTT
>TRBJ1-1|-|TRBV3-1|-
CASSRSPGGTEAFF
TGTGCCAGCAGCCGATCACCGGGGGGTACTGAAGCTTTCTTT
>TRBJ1-1|once|TRBV6-6|-
CASSYWSGTVAFF
TGTGCCAGCAGTTATTGGTCGGGAACGGTAGCTTTCTTT
>TRBJ2-3|many|TRBV20-1|-
CSARLAERTDTQYF
TGCAGTGCTAGGTTAGCGGAGCGCACAGATACGCAGTATTTT
>TRBJ1-6|-|TRBV3-2|-
CASSQDIGTGSSPPHF
TGTGCCAGCAGCCAAGATATAGGGACAGGGAGTTCACCCCCCCACTTT
>TRBJ2-6|-|TRBV11-1|-
CASSLTGAGANVLTF
TGTGCCAGCAGCTTAACCGGGGCTGGGGCCAACGTCCTGACTTTC
>TRBJ2-2|medium-sized|TRBV25-1|-
CASSEWLGTDGELFF
TGTGCCAGCAGTGAATGGTTAGGTACAGACGGGGAGCTGTTTTTT
>TRBJ2-5|-|TRBV7-9|TRBD2
CASSPSGRDGTQYF
TGTGCCAGCAGCCCTAGCGGGAGGGATGGGACCCAGTACTTC
>TRBJ1-5|many|TRBV4-1|-
CASSVQVASWPQHF
TGCGCCAGCAGCGTCCAGGTTGCGTCATGGCCCCAGCATTTT
>TRBJ1-2|many|TRBV2|-
CANYGYTF
TGTGCTAACTATGGCTACACCTTC
>TRBJ1-1|many|TRBV10-3|TRBD1
CAISETHLGQGLNTEAFF
TGTGCCATCAGTGAGACCCACCTTGGACAGGGGCTGAACACTGAAGCTTTCTTT
>TRBJ2-1|-|TRBV7-9|TRBD2
CASSIPGTSGLNEQFF
TGTGCCAGCAGCATACCCGGGACTAGCGGCCTGAATGAGCAGTTCTTC
>TRBJ2-3|many|TRBV12-3/TRBV12-4|-
CASSPRAPDTQYF
TGTGCCAGCAGTCCACGGGCACCAGATACGCAGTATTTT
>TRBJ2-2|many|TRBV7-2|TRBD1
CASSLDRGNGELFF
TGTGCCAGCAGCTTAGACAGGGGAAACGGGGAGCTGTTTTTT
>TRBJ1-5|many|TRBV6-5|-
CASRPPGEGNQPQHF
TGTGCCAGCAGACCCCCAGGGGAGGGCAATCAGCCCCAGCATTTT
>TRBJ2-7|many|TRBV12-3/TRBV12-4|TRBD2
CATSVAGDPYEQYF
TGTGCCACCTCAGTAGCGGGAGATCCCTACGAGCAGTACTTC
>TRBJ2-1|-|TRBV12-3/TRBV12-4|TRBD1
CASSRGPRGSEQFF
TGTGCCAGCAGCAGGGGGCCTCGGGGAAGTGAGCAGTTCTTC
>TRBJ2-7|-|TRBV29-1|-
CSVAGSEPGSYEQYF
TGCAGCGTCGCGGGGAGCGAACCAGGCTCCTACGAGCAGTACTTC
>TRBJ2-3|many|TRBV6-4|TRBD2
CASSEAGGSDTQYF
TGTGCCAGCAGTGAAGCGGGAGGCTCAGATACGCAGTATTTT
>TRBJ2-3|many|TRBV12-3/TRBV12-4|-
CASSLGESSTDTQYF
TGTGCCAGCAGTTTAGGCGAGTCTAGCACAGATACGCAGTATTTT
>TRBJ1-3|many|TRBV7-8|-
CASSLRGAGSGNTIYF
TGTGCCAGCAGCTTAAGGGGCGCCGGCTCTGGAAACACCATATATTTT
>TRBJ2-1|-|TRBV7-9|-
CASSFTHEQFF
TGTGCCAGCAGCTTCACCCATGAGCAGTTCTTC
>TRBJ2-7|many|TRBV10-2|TRBD2
CASSVPGLGDYEQYF
TGCGCCAGCAGTGTTCCGGGACTAGGGGACTACGAGCAGTACTTC